This TCR beta chain was sequenced in a study of blood T cells in healthy people across ages. The use of a sample-barcoded 5' primer and a J-beta primer mix characterized a second PCR of about 6 to 12 cycles. TCRdb re-called the 5' RACE reads with MiXCR, one entry per CDR3 protein. The data show about 640,000 distinct CDR3 sequences, approximately 30% seen once. Many counts were recorded for this clonotype. This clonotype originated in a woman aged 80 or over in good health. The sequencing input was blood.

CDR3 DNA: TGTGCCAGCGGGTCTCCAGATACGCAGTATTTT. Its translation: CASGSPDTQYF. The rearrangement links TRBV28 to TRBJ2-3, with D uncertain. The CDR3 runs 11 residues. From germline, CDR1 is MDHEN and CDR2 SYDVKM. Trimming pared 8 bases from V and 4 bases from J, leaving 7 bases between.